The 7 T cell receptor beta chains below were found in one sample sequenced in a study of cytomegalovirus exposure and HLA in healthy donors. PCR involved 60 Vbeta and 13 Jbeta primers. Assay used: immunoSEQ multiplex PCR; TCRdb lists only in-frame clones, some missing. The sample contains some 150,000 clones, 79% of which appear only once. The sequenced sample was PBMCs. These receptors originate from a male donor in good health and CMV-seronegative.

V and J are TRBV6-5 and TRBJ1-5; tentative D call: TRBD1 (5 bases). The V and J ends lost 6 bases and 5 bases respectively, with 11 bases between them. The length of the CDR3 is 13 residues. Per germline, CDR1 MNHEY and CDR2 SVGAGI. The CDR3 nucleotides read TGTGCCAGCAGGTTGACAGTCGATCAGCCCCAGCATTTT. Its protein is CASRLTVDQPQHF.

V is TRBV11-2 and J is TRBJ2-5; 8 nucleotides agree with TRBD1. Germline V gene lookup returns CDR1 SGHAT and CDR2 FQNNGV. V lost 3 bases and J lost 4; bases outside the gene matches: 4. This CDR3 is 14 amino acids long. DNA for the CDR3: TGTGCCAGCAGCTTGGCCAGGGGGCTAGAGACCCAGTACTTC. Protein product: CASSLARGLETQYF.

The chain joins TRBV12-5 to TRBJ1-5; D is perhaps TRBD1 (6 bases). The V gene lost 0 bases and the J gene lost 6 bases, with 9 bases spanning the gap. CDR1 and CDR2 from the germline V gene are LGHNT and FRNRAP. CDR3 length: 14 amino acids. The CDR3, as DNA: TGTGCTAGTGGTTTGGTAGGGGGTAGTCAGCCCCAGCATTTT. It is translated as CASGLVGGSQPQHF.

This sequence joins TRBV30 and TRBJ2-1; 8 bases map to TRBD2. V was pared by 3 bases and J by 4 bases, with 2 bases of the junction left unmatched. The CDR3 is 13 amino acids. CDR1 is GTSNPN, CDR2 SVGIG, per germline (reference sequence). The CDR3 loop reads CAWSGGVYNEQFF. Here the CDR3 DNA reads TGTGCCTGGAGCGGGGGGGTTTACAATGAGCAGTTCTTC.

This clone appeared once. The V gene is TRBV15, the J gene TRBJ2-2; TRBD2 is a possible D gene (5 bases). The CDR3 totals 15 residues. Trimming pared 0 bases from V and 5 bases from J, leaving 10 bases between. Germline lookup yields CDR1 LNHNV and CDR2 YYDKDF (reference sequence). CDR3 bases: TGTGCCACCAGCAGAGATCCGGGAATTACCGGGGAGCTGTTTTTT. It is translated as CATSRDPGITGELFF.

The DNA for the CDR3 is TGTGCCATCAGGGGGCGCGAAGATGAGCAGTTCTTC. Translation: CAIRGREDEQFF. This sequence joins TRBV10-3 and TRBJ2-1; possible D gene TRBD1, 5 bases. The germline V gene has CDR1 ENHRY and CDR2 SYGVKD. The CDR3 is made up of 12 amino acids. The V end was cut by 6 bases, the J end by 8 bases, with 11 bases between.

This clone was detected only once. The chain links TRBV30 to TRBJ2-7; D possibly corresponds to TRBD1 (7 bases). The CDR3 is made up of 13 amino acids. Germline CDR1 GTSNPN, CDR2 SVGIG (reference sequence). The ends were cut back, 4 bases at V and 4 bases at J, with 14 bases in the middle. CDR3 loop: CAWNAGGSYEQYF. DNA for the CDR3: TGTGCCTGGAACGCAGGGGGGTCTTACGAGCAGTACTTC.